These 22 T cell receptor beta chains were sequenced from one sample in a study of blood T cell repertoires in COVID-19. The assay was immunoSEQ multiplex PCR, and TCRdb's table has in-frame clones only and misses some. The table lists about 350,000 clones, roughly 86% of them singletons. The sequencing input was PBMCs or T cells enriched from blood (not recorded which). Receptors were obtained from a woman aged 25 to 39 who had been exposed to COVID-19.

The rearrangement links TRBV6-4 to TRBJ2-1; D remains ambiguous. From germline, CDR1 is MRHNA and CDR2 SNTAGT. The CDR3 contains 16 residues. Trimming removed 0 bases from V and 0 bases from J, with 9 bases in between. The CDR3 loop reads CASSDSRFSSYNEQFF. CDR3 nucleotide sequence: TGTGCCAGCAGTGACTCGCGGTTCTCCTCCTACAATGAGCAGTTCTTC.

CDR3 DNA sequence: TGTGCCAGCAGATCCGTAGATGAGCAGTTCTTC. Its protein is CASRSVDEQFF. The rearrangement links TRBV27 to TRBJ2-1; D not resolved. Trimming removed 6 bases from V and 8 bases from J, with 8 bases in between. The CDR3 totals 11 residues. Germline-derived CDR1 and CDR2 are MNHEY and SMNVEV (reference sequence).

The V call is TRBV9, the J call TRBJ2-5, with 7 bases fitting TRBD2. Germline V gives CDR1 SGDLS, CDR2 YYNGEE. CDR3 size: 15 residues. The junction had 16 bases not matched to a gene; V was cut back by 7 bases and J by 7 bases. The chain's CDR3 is CASSAGVSVPLTQYF. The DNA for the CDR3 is TGTGCCAGCTCGGCGGGAGTGTCGGTCCCACTGACCCAGTACTTC.

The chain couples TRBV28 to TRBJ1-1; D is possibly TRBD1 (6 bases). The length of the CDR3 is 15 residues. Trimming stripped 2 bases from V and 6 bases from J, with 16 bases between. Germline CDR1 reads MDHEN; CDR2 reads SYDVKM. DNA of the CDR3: TGTGCCAGCAGTTTAAGTAAGGTGGGGACATCTGAAGCTTTCTTT. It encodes CASSLSKVGTSEAFF.

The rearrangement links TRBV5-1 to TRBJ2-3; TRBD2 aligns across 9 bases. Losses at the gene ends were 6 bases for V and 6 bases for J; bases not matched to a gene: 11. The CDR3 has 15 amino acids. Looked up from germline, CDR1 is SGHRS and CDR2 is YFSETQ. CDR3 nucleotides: TGCGCCAGCAACCAAGCGGGAGGCCCCGGGGATACGCAGTATTTT. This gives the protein CASNQAGGPGDTQYF.

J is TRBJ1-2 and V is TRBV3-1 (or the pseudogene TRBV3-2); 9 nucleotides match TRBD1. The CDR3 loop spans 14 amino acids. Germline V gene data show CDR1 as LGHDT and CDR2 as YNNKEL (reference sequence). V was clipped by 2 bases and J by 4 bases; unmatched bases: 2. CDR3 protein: CASSQQDRGYGYTF. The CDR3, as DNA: TGTGCCAGCAGCCAACAGGACAGGGGCTATGGCTACACCTTC.

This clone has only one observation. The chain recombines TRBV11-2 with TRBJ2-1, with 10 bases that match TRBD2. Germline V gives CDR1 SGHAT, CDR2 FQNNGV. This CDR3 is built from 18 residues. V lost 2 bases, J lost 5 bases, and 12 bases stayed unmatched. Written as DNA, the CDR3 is TGTGCCAGCAGCTTAAGGGGGCTAGCGGGAGTGGGGAACAATGAGCAGTTCTTC. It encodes CASSLRGLAGVGNNEQFF.

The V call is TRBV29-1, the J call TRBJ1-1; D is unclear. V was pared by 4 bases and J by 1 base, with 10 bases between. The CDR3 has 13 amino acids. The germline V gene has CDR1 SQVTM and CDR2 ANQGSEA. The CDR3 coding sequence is TGCAGCGTTGTCGGGCGGGCGAACACTGAAGCTTTCTTT. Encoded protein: CSVVGRANTEAFF.

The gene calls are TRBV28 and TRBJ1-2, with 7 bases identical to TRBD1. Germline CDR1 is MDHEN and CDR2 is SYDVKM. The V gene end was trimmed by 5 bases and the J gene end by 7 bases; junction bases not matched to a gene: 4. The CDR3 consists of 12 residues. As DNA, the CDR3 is TGTGCCAGCAGTCGACAGGGAGGTGGCTACACCTTC. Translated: CASSRQGGGYTF.

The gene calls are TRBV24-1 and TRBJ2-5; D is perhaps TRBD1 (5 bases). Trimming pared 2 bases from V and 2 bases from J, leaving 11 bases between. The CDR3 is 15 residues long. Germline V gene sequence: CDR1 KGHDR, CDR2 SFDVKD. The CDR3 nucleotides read TGTGCCACCAGTGATTCGGGCAGGGAACAAGAGACCCAGTACTTC. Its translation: CATSDSGREQETQYF.

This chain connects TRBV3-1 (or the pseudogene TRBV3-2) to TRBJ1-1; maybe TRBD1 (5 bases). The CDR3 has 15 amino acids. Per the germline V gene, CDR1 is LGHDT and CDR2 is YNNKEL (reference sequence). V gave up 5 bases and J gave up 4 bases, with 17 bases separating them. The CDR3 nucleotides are TGTGCCAGCAGCGCCCTGCTGGGGGGTCCCACTGAAGCTTTCTTT. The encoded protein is CASSALLGGPTEAFF.

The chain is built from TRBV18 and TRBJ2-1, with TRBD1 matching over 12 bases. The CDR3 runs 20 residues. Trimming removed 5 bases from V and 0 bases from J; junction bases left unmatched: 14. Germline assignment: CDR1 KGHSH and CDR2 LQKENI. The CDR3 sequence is CASSSTSRDRGRRSYNEQFF. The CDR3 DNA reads TGTGCCAGCTCATCGACCTCCCGGGACAGGGGGCGACGCTCCTACAATGAGCAGTTCTTC.

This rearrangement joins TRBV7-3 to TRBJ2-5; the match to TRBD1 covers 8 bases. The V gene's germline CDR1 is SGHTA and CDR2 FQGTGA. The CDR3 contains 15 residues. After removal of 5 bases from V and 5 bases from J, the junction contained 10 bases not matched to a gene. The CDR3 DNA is TGTGCCAGCAGCCCGACCGCAGGGGGCCCTGAGACCCAGTACTTC. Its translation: CASSPTAGGPETQYF.

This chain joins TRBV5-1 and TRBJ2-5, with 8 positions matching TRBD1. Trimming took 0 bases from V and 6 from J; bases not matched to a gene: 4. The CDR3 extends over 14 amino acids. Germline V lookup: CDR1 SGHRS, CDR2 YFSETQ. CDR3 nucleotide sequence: TGCGCCAGCAGCTTGGGGACAGGGTTAAAGACCCAGTACTTC. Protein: CASSLGTGLKTQYF.

The CDR3 here is CASSFGQWGMLDTQYF. In DNA form, the CDR3 reads TGTGCCAGCAGTTTTGGACAGTGGGGTATGTTGGATACGCAGTATTTT. V is TRBV5-6 and J is TRBJ2-3; D is perhaps TRBD1 (6 bases). Germline CDR1 SGHDT, CDR2 YYEEEE. CDR3 length equals 16 residues. Deletions cut 5 bases from V and 6 bases from J, with 22 bases between.

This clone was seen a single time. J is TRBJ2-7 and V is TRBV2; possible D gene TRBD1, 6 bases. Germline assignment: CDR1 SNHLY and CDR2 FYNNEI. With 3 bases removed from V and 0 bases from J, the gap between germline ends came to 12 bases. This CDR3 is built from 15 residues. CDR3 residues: CASSEAVGASYEQYF. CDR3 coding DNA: TGTGCCAGCAGTGAGGCGGTGGGGGCCTCCTACGAGCAGTACTTC.

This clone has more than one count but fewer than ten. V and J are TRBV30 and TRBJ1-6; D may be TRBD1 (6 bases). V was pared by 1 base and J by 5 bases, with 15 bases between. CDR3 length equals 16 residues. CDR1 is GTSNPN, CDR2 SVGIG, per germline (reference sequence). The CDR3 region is CAWSAWGGQDNSPLHF. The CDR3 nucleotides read TGTGCCTGGAGTGCCTGGGGGGGCCAGGATAATTCACCCCTCCACTTT.

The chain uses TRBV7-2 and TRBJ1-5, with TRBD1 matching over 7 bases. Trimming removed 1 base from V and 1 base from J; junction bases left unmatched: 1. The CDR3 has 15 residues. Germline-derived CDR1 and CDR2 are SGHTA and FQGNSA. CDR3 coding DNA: TGTGCCAGCAGCTTAGTGACAGGGAGCAATCAGCCCCAGCATTTT. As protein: CASSLVTGSNQPQHF. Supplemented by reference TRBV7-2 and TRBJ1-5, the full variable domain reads GAGVSQSPSNKVTEKGKDVELRCDPISGHTALYWYRQSLGQGLEFLIYFQGNSAPDKSGLPSDRFSAERTGGSVSTLTIQRTQQEDSAVYLCASSLVTGSNQPQHFGDGTRLSIL.

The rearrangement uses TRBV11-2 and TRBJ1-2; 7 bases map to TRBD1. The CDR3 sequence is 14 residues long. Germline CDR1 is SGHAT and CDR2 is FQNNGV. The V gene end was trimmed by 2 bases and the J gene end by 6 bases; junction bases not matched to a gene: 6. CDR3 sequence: CASSLPGTDHGYTF. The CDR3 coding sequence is TGTGCCAGCAGCTTACCCGGGACAGATCATGGCTACACCTTC.

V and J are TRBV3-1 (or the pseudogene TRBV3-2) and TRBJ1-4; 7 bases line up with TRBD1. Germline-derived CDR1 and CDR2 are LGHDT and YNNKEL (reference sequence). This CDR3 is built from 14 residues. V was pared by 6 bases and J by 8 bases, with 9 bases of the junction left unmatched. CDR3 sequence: CASSLTTGDEKLFF. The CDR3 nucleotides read TGTGCCAGCAGTCTTACTACAGGGGACGAAAAACTGTTTTTT.

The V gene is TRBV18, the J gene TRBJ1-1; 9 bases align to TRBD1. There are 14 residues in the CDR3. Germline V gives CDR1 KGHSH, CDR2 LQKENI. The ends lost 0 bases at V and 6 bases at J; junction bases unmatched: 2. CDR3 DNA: TGTGCCAGCTCACCACCAAACAGGGGGCCTGAAGCTTTCTTT. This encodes CASSPPNRGPEAFF.

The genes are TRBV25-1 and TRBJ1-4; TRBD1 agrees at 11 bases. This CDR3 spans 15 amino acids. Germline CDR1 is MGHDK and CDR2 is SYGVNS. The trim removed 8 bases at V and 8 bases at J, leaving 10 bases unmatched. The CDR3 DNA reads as TGTGCCAGCGGATGGACAGGGGGCCGGCAAGAAAAACTGTTTTTT. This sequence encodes CASGWTGGRQEKLFF.